The 2 T cell receptor beta chains given below trace back to one sample, sequenced in a study of beta chain features in type 1 diabetes. As every portion of the isolated RNA was reverse transcribed, the sequencing read expressed TCRB transcripts. Sequenced by immunoSEQ multiplex PCR; TCRdb stores in-frame clones only, minus some. The repertoire has 450,000 to 550,000 clones, over 25% of them found once; the top ten carry almost 0.065%. Sequenced input: naive CD4+ T cells from blood. The receptors shown here come from a man aged 18 to 30 in good health.

The V and J genes are TRBV18 and TRBJ2-1; 10 positions agree with TRBD2. This CDR3 region has 16 residues. The germline V gene has CDR1 KGHSH and CDR2 LQKENI. V shed 2 bases, J shed 5 bases, and the junction held 6 bases outside the gene matches. CDR3 residues: CASSPTGTSVHNEQFF. The CDR3 coding sequence is TGTGCCAGCTCACCAACCGGGACTAGCGTACACAATGAGCAGTTCTTC.

V and J are TRBV2 and TRBJ2-5; no clear D. This CDR3 is built from 11 residues. Germline V gene data show CDR1 as SNHLY and CDR2 as FYNNEI. V lost 5 bases and J 3 bases, leaving 4 bases between the germline ends. The CDR3 DNA reads as TGTGCCAGCAGTATAAAAGAGACCCAGTACTTC. Translating gives CASSIKETQYF.